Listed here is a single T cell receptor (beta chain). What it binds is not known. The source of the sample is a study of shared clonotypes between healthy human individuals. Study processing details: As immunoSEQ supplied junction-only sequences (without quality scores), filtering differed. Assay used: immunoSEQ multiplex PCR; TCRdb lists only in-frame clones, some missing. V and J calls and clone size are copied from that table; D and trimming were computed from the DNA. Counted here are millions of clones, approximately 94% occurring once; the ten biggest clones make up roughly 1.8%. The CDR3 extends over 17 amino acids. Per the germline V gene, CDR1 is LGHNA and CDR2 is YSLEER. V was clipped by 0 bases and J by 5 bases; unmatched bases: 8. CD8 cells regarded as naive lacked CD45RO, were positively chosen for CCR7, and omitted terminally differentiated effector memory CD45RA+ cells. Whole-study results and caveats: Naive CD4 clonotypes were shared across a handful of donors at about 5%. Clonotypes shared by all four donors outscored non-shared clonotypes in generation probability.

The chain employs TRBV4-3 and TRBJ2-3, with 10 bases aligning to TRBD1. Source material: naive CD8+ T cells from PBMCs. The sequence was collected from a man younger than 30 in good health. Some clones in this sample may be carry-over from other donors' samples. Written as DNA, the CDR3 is TGCGCCAGCAGCCAAGACATGGGGGGACAGGGGATAGATACGCAGTATTTT. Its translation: CASSQDMGGQGIDTQYF.